This TCR beta chain was obtained from a study of blood T cell repertoires in COVID-19. The overall study: Acute-phase and convalescent COVID-19 samples originated in the United States, Italy and Spain. T cells, B-cell-depleted T cells, or PBMCs supplied cDNA or gDNA.

In the study's own analysis: Amplification of reference gene primers was used by the study to estimate nucleated cell counts. Libraries were prepared by immunoSEQ multiplex PCR; TCRdb keeps only in-frame clonotypes and omits some of them. From that table come the V and J calls and clone size; the DNA was used to work out D and trimming. The sample records approximately 200,000 clones, approximately 84% being singletons. Trimming cost V 1 base and J 6 bases, with 16 bases left between them. This CDR3 is built from 15 residues. Germline V gene sequence: CDR1 GTSNPN, CDR2 SVGIG (reference sequence). The source is a woman aged 30 to 39 who had recovered from COVID-19. Source material: peripheral blood. J is TRBJ1-5 and V is TRBV30; TRBD1 is a possible D gene (6 bases). CDR3: CAWSEMGASSQPQHF. In nucleotides, the CDR3 is TGTGCCTGGAGTGAGATGGGGGCTTCTAGTCAGCCCCAGCATTTT.